These 2 T cell receptor beta chains originate from one sample sequenced in a study of T cells after yellow fever vaccination. TCRdb ran MiXCR on the 5' RACE reads and lists one entry per CDR3 protein. The sample has 500,000 to 650,000 distinct CDR3 sequences, around 12% seen once; the top ten hold around 14%. The sample here was PBMCs, taken on the day of the yellow fever booster vaccination. These receptors were obtained from a man aged 25-45 years who received the YFV17D yellow fever vaccine.

Only a few counts were recorded for this clonotype. Germline is not matched at one junction end, which may reflect a read error. The chain uses TRBV5-4 and TRBJ2-1; 9 nucleotides agree with TRBD2. Germline loops: CDR1 SGHNT, CDR2 YYREEE (reference sequence). This CDR3 has 15 amino acids. CDR3 nucleotide sequence: TGTGCCAGCAGCTCCCGGGCTAGCGGGGTCAATGAGAAGTTCTTC. This translates into CASSSRASGVNEKFF.

This clonotype was observed a handful of times. This chain links TRBV5-1 with TRBJ1-3; the D is unclear. The V gene's germline CDR1 is SGHRS and CDR2 YFSETQ. The CDR3 contains 13 residues. Trimming left V 0 bases short and J 4 bases short, with 5 bases between. The CDR3 nucleotides are TGCGCCAGCAGCTTGGATAAGGGAAACACCATATATTTT. Protein product: CASSLDKGNTIYF.